The rows below give T cell receptor beta chains drawn from one sample of a study of blood T cells in healthy people across ages. TCRdb recomputed calls from the 5' RACE reads with MiXCR, one row per CDR3 protein. Of about 1.7 million distinct CDR3 sequences detected, roughly 27% appear once; the ten largest clones hold 7% to 9%. The sequenced material came from blood. The receptor source for this set is a woman younger than 45 in good health. Each CDR3 is given with its conserved first and last residue. A D gene is named only where the DNA matches it firmly. Only part of the rows carry a size: once, few, many, or a class if the clone is expanded.

>few|TRBV24-1|TRBJ2-1|.
TGTGCCACGGGTGTGGGGGGGCCCTACAATGAGCAGTTCTTC
CATGVGGPYNEQFF
>many|TRBV7-2|TRBJ2-4|.
TGTGCCAGCAGCTTAGCGAAGGCGGACATTCAGTACTTC
CASSLAKADIQYF
>few|TRBV27|TRBJ2-1|TRBD2
TGTGCCAGCAGTTTAAGGTCTGGGACTAGCGCTGTTGAGCAGTTCTTC
CASSLRSGTSAVEQFF
>many|TRBV7-2|TRBJ2-7|.
TGTGCCAGCAGCCGGGGACCCGGGACCTACGAGCAGTACTTC
CASSRGPGTYEQYF
>.|TRBV30|TRBJ1-1|.
TGTGCCTGGAGTAGGGTGAACACTGAAGCTTTCTTT
CAWSRVNTEAFF
>few|TRBV15|TRBJ1-2|.
TGTGCCACCAGCAGAGAGGGATCCGGGAACTATGGCTACACCTTC
CATSREGSGNYGYTF
>.|TRBV5-1|TRBJ2-1|TRBD2
TGCGCCAGCAGCTCCCTGGGAGCGGGAGGCCCCCAGTTCTTC
CASSSLGAGGPQFF
>few|TRBV12-3/TRBV12-4|TRBJ2-3|.
TGTGCCAGCAGTGTGAGCGAGTGGACAGATACGCAGTATTTT
CASSVSEWTDTQYF
>.|TRBV20-1|TRBJ2-5|.
TGCAGTGCTAGCACGGGGACTGAAAGCCCCATAGAGCAGTACTTC
CSASTGTESPIEQYF
>many|TRBV7-3|TRBJ2-5|TRBD2
TGTGCCAGCAGCCAGACTAGCGGGGATCAAGAGACCCAGTACTTC
CASSQTSGDQETQYF
>many|TRBV2|TRBJ2-7|.
TGTGCCAGCAGTGAACTGGCCTACGAGCAGTACTTC
CASSELAYEQYF
>few|TRBV9|TRBJ2-3|.
TGTGCCAGCAGCGTAGTTGCGGGGTTCACAGATACGCAGTATTTT
CASSVVAGFTDTQYF